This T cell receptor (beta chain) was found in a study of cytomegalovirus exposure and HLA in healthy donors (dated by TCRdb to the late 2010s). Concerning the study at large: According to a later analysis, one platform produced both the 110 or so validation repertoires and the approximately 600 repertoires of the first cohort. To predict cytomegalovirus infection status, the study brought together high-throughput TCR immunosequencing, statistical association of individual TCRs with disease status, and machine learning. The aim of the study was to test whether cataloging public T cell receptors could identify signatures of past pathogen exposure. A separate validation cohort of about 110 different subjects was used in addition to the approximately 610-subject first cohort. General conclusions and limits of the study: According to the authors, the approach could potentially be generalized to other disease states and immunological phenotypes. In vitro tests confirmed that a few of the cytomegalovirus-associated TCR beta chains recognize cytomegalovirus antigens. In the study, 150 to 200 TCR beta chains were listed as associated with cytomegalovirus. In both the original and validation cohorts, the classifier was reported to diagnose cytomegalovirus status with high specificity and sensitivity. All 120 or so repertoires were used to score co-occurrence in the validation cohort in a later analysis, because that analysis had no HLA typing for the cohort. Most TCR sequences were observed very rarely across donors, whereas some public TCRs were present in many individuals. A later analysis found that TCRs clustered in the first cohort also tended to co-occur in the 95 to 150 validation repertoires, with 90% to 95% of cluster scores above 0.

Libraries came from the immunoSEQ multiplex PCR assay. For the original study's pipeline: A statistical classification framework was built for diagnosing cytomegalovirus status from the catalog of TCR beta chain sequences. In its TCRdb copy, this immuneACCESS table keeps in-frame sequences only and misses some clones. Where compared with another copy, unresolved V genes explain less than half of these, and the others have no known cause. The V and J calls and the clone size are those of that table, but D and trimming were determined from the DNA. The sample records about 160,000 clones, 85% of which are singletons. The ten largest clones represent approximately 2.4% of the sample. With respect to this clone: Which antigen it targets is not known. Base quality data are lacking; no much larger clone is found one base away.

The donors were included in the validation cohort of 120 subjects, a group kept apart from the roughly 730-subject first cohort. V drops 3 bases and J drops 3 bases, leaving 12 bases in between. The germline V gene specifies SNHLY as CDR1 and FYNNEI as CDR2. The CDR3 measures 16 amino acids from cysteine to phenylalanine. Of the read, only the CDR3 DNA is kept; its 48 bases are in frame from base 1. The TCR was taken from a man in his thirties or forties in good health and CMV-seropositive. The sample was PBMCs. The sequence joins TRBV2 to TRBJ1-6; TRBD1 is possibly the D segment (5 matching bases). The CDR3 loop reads CASSDALGLYNSPLHF. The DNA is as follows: TGTGCCAGCAGTGATGCCTTGGGACTCTATAATTCACCCCTCCACTTT.